This T cell receptor (beta chain) was documented in a study of CD8+CD57+ T cells in acquired aplastic anemia. Study in general: Sorted CD4+ and CD8+ cells yielded roughly 3.1 ug of DNA on average.

Template material for TCR beta VDJ and CDR3 profiling consisted of genomic DNA. TCRdb re-analysed the reads in MiXCR, keeping a single row per CDR3 protein. This sample has around 220,000 distinct CDR3 sequences, with roughly 45% found just once. Study results and caveats: Patient and control CD8+ Simpson's diversity was not significantly different. Patients and controls shared twenty-nine CD8+ CDR3 sequences.

The CDR3 spans 14 residues. Germline CDR1 MNHNY, CDR2 SVGAGI (reference sequence). For sequencing, patients were chosen who had shown expansion of CD8+CD57+ cells by flow cytometry. The patients, all of them, had severe acquired aplastic anemia. On this clonotype: Its antigen is not known. This may arise from a read error, as a much more abundant clone is one base away.

The rearrangement uses TRBV6-6 and TRBJ2-3, with 8 bases aligning to TRBD2. Sequences were obtained from sorted CD4+, CD8+, or CD8+CD57+ T cells (not recorded which) from PBMCs. The TCR sequence derives from a human donor with aplastic anemia. This chain's CDR3 is CASTGGGPTDTQCF. The CDR3, as DNA: TGTGCCAGCACGGGCGGGGGGCCCACAGATACGCAGTGTTTT.